In its sample, the clone carrying this T cell receptor beta chain was seen many times. These data belong to a study of neurological immune-mediated disorders. TCRdb re-called the 5' RACE reads with MiXCR, one entry per CDR3 protein. The profile shows roughly 38,000 distinct CDR3 sequences, less than 8.5% of them singletons. Looked up from germline, CDR1 is SGHRS and CDR2 is YFSETQ. J lost 2 bases, V lost 0 bases, and 5 bases had no gene match. This CDR3 is built from 15 residues. This rearrangement joins TRBV5-1 to TRBJ2-7, with 7 bases aligning to TRBD1. This clonotype was obtained from a woman in her thirties or forties in good health. Sequences were obtained from PBMCs. Here the CDR3 reads CASSLGGGATYEQYF. As DNA, the CDR3 is TGCGCCAGCAGCTTGGGAGGGGGCGCGACCTACGAGCAGTACTTC. Full variable domain (missing parts from reference TRBV5-1 and TRBJ2-7): KAGVTQTPRYLIKTRGQQVTLSCSPISGHRSVSWYQQTPGQGLQFLFEYFSETQRNKGNFPGRFSGRQFSNSRSEMNVSTLELGDSALYLCASSLGGGATYEQYFGPGTRLTVT.